Shown below are 25 T cell receptor beta chains from a single sample sequenced in a study of T cell clonality in common variable immunodeficiency. Regarding the study as a whole: In common variable immunodeficiency, TCR beta chains reportedly carried fewer deletions and N-nucleotide insertions.

Only in-frame clones appear in the TCRdb table, and some are missing; sequencing was by immunoSEQ multiplex PCR. Captured here are some 19,000 clones, none seen once; the top ten comprise about 25%. For these receptors, no antigen is known. The sample was peripheral blood mononuclear cells. Receptor source: a human donor with common variable immunodeficiency.

Turning to this clone: The read ends 3 residues shy of where the CDR3 ends; the end is completed using the germline J gene. The chain has TRBV18 and TRBJ2-1; the match to TRBD2 covers 14 bases. Germline lookup yields CDR1 KGHSH and CDR2 LQKENI. Trimming removed 5 bases from V and 8 bases from J; junction bases left unmatched: 11. The CDR3 has 17 amino acids. The CDR3 sequence is CASSSTTSGGGVHEQFF. The part of the CDR3 DNA that was read is TGTGCCAGCTCATCAACGACTAGCGGGGGGGGCGTTCATGAG. Using reference TRBV18 and TRBJ2-1 for the parts outside the CDR3, the full variable domain is NAGVMQNPRHLVRRRGQEARLRCSPMKGHSHVYWYRQLPEEGLKFMVYLQKENIIDESGMPKERFSAEFPKEGPSILRIQQVVRGDSAAYFCASSSTTSGGGVHEQFFGPGTRLTVL.

This clone appeared a few times. The CDR3 is CASSQGVSYEQYF. The sequenced CDR3 bases are TGTGCCAGCAGCCAGGGGGTCTCCTACGAG. The chain recombines TRBV7-7 with TRBJ2-7, with 7 bases that match TRBD1. The missing CDR3 end, 3 residues past where the read stops, is filled in from the germline J gene. Germline V lookup: CDR1 SSHAT, CDR2 FNYEAQ (reference sequence). The junction had 1 base not matched to a gene; V was cut back by 5 bases and J by 0 bases. CDR3 length: 13 residues.

Points on this clone: The read halts 3 residues ahead of the CDR3 end, with the missing end drawn from the germline J gene. V is TRBV19 and J is TRBJ1-2, with D maybe TRBD1 (5 bases). The CDR3 runs to 15 residues. V lost 7 bases, J lost 1 base, and 16 bases lay in between. CDR1 is LNHDA, CDR2 SQIVND, per germline (reference sequence). CDR3 DNA (partial): TGTGCCAGTATCACCCTCGCAGGGCGTAACTATGGC. Protein: CASITLAGRNYG. The entire CDR3 reads CASITLAGRNYGYTF. Looking up the rest from reference TRBV19 and TRBJ1-2 gives the full variable domain: DGGITQSPKYLFRKEGQNVTLSCEQNLNHDAMYWYRQDPGQGLRLIYYSQIVNDFQKGDIAEGYSVSREKKESFPLTVTSAQKNPTAFYLCASITLAGRNYGYTFGSGTRLTVV.

This clone was seen a handful of times. The CDR3 is cut off 3 residues early in the read; its end comes from the germline J gene. The V and J genes are TRBV19 and TRBJ2-3; D not resolved. This CDR3 comprises 13 residues. The germline V gene has CDR1 LNHDA and CDR2 SQIVND (reference sequence). V dropped 1 base and J dropped 2 bases, with 4 bases sitting between them. Partial CDR3 DNA: TGTGCCAGTAGTATAGGGCTCACAGATACG. Amino acid sequence: CASSIGLTDT. In full, the CDR3 reads CASSIGLTDTQYF.

Ten or more counts support this clone. The CDR3 end lies 3 residues beyond the end of the read and is filled in from the germline J gene. The rearrangement links TRBV30 to TRBJ1-2; D perhaps matches TRBD1 (6 bases). The germline CDR1 and CDR2 sequences are GTSNPN and SVGIG (reference sequence). The length of the CDR3 is 13 residues. The V and J ends lost 0 bases and 6 bases respectively, with 11 bases between them. The sequenced CDR3 bases are TGTGCCTGGAGTGTACTTGGGGGCAATGGC. Translated, it gives CAWSVLGGNG. The full CDR3 sequence reads CAWSVLGGNGYTF.

This clone has more than one count but fewer than ten. The CDR3 end falls 3 residues outside the read, so it is completed with the germline J gene. This chain links TRBV18 with TRBJ2-1, with D possibly TRBD1 on 5 matching bases. The CDR3 is 14 residues long. V lost 3 bases and J 5 bases, leaving 11 bases between the germline ends. In germline, CDR1 is KGHSH, CDR2 LQKENI. Here the CDR3 reads CASSPLTDNNEQFF. The part of the CDR3 DNA that was read is TGTGCCAGCTCACCCCTGACAGATAACAATGAG.

A few counts support this clone. The observed sequence ends 3 residues before the CDR3 terminus, with the missing tail filled in from the germline J gene. The genes are TRBV11-2 and TRBJ2-7; 8 bases are shared with TRBD2. The CDR3 contains 15 residues. V was clipped by 1 base and J by 2 bases; unmatched bases: 4. Per the germline V gene, CDR1 is SGHAT and CDR2 is FQNNGV. CDR3 DNA, as far as it was read: TGTGCCAGCAGCTTAGTGGCTAGCGGGCCCTACGAG. The encoded protein is CASSLVASGPYE. The entire CDR3 protein is CASSLVASGPYEQYF.

As to this clone: The sequenced fragment ends 3 residues before the CDR3 boundary, so the rest is inferred from the germline J gene. This sequence joins TRBV7-2 and TRBJ2-7; D is uncertain. The CDR3 loop spans 12 amino acids. The V and J ends lost 2 bases and 3 bases respectively, with 5 bases between them. Germline V gene sequence: CDR1 SGHTA, CDR2 FQGNSA. The sequenced part of the CDR3 DNA is TGTGCCAGCAGCTTAATAAACTACGAG. Amino acid sequence: CASSLINYE. The entire CDR3 reads CASSLINYEQYF.

Details on this clone: The CDR3 end lies 3 residues beyond the end of the read and is filled in from the germline J gene. This chain links TRBV7-6 with TRBJ2-7; TRBD2 agrees at 7 bases. Germline V gene data show CDR1 as SGHVS and CDR2 as FNYEAQ. The CDR3 spans 16 residues. The V gene end was trimmed by 5 bases and the J gene end by 2 bases; junction bases not matched to a gene: 12. Partial CDR3 DNA: TGTGCCAGCAGCATTGGGGCTAGCGGAGCTACCTACGAG. Translating gives CASSIGASGATYE. The whole CDR3 protein reads CASSIGASGATYEQYF.

This clone is termed medium-sized. The read is 3 residues too short to cover the CDR3 end, so that end is filled in from the germline J gene. Other nucleotide sequences from this sample produce the same CDR3. The J gene is TRBJ2-7, the V gene TRBV5-4, with 9 bases lining up with TRBD1. The junction had 4 bases not matched to a gene; V was cut back by 0 bases and J by 3 bases. CDR1 SGHNT and CDR2 YYREEE come from the germline V gene (reference sequence). The CDR3 runs to 15 residues. The CDR3 here is CASSLEQGAVYEQYF. Incomplete CDR3 DNA: TGTGCCAGCAGCTTGGAACAGGGGGCTGTCTACGAG.

This clone has a handful of counts. The observed sequence ends 3 residues before the CDR3 terminus, with the missing tail filled in from the germline J gene. The rearrangement joins TRBV2 to TRBJ1-4; D unclear. The germline CDR1 and CDR2 sequences are SNHLY and FYNNEI. V was pared by 2 bases and J by 2 bases, with 3 bases between. This CDR3 comprises 13 residues. CDR3 bases read: TGTGCCAGCAGTGAACAGACTAATGAAAAA. Translating it yields CASSEQTNEK. The whole CDR3 sequence reads CASSEQTNEKLFF.

This clone was seen ten or more times. The read halts 3 residues ahead of the CDR3 end, with the missing end drawn from the germline J gene. V gene TRBV19 combines with J gene TRBJ2-1; 7 bases line up with TRBD2. The J segment lost 0 bases and the V segment lost 8 bases, leaving 1 base of the junction unmatched. The CDR3 consists of 13 residues. Germline V gives CDR1 LNHDA, CDR2 SQIVND (reference sequence). CDR3 DNA, as far as it was read: TGTGCCAGTCGCGGGAGCTCCTACAATGAG. Residues: CASRGSSYNE. The CDR3 in its entirety is CASRGSSYNEQFF. Full variable domain (missing parts from reference TRBV19 and TRBJ2-1): DGGITQSPKYLFRKEGQNVTLSCEQNLNHDAMYWYRQDPGQGLRLIYYSQIVNDFQKGDIAEGYSVSREKKESFPLTVTSAQKNPTAFYLCASRGSSYNEQFFGPGTRLTVL.

This clone was counted between two and nine times. The read finishes 3 residues shy of the CDR3 end, and the germline J gene is used to complete it. This sequence joins TRBV19 and TRBJ2-7; D is unclear. The ends were cut back, 1 base at V and 4 bases at J, with 11 bases in the middle. The germline V gene encodes CDR1 LNHDA and CDR2 SQIVND (reference sequence). The CDR3 consists of 14 residues. The CDR3 here is CASSIGATRYEQYF. The covered CDR3 bases are TGTGCCAGTAGTATAGGTGCGACCAGGTACGAG.

Comments on this clone: Read sequence stops 3 residues before the CDR3 end, and the germline J gene provides the missing end. V gene TRBV19 combines with J gene TRBJ2-2, with 8 nucleotides matching TRBD2. This CDR3 comprises 15 residues. J was trimmed by 5 bases and V by 4 bases; bases with no gene match: 6. Per germline, CDR1 LNHDA and CDR2 SQIVND (reference sequence). The CDR3 sequence: CASSTGGRQTGELFF. The sequenced CDR3 bases are TGTGCCAGTAGTACGGGGGGGCGGCAAACCGGGGAG.

This clone has a handful of counts. The read falls 3 residues short of the CDR3 end, and the missing part is taken from the germline J gene. This chain uses TRBV6-9 with TRBJ2-7; 15 nucleotides agree with TRBD2. The length of the CDR3 is 21 residues. Losses at the gene ends were 2 bases for V and 2 bases for J; bases not matched to a gene: 16. Germline CDR1 reads MNHGY; CDR2 reads SVAAGI. The CDR3: CASSYPKGGLAGGPLTYEQYF. The sequenced CDR3 bases are TGTGCCAGCAGTTATCCCAAAGGGGGACTAGCGGGGGGCCCCCTCACCTACGAG.

This clone was counted between two and nine times. The CDR3 extends 3 residues past the end of the read, so its final part is completed from the germline J gene. V and J are TRBV6-1 and TRBJ2-7; TRBD2 aligns across 8 bases. The CDR3 loop spans 15 amino acids. Unmatched junction bases numbered 7, after V lost 3 bases and J lost 3 bases. In germline, CDR1 is MNHNS, CDR2 SASEGT. CDR3 region: CASSDPRGGNYEQYF. The sequenced CDR3 bases are TGTGCCAGCAGTGACCCCCGGGGGGGAAACTACGAG.

This clone was observed a handful of times. The read gets to within 3 residues of the CDR3 end, and the germline J gene fills in the rest. The chain recombines TRBV18 with TRBJ2-3; D is unresolved. V was clipped by 6 bases and J by 2 bases, with 6 bases between them. There are 12 residues in the CDR3. Germline V lookup: CDR1 KGHSH, CDR2 LQKENI. CDR3 DNA (partial): TGTGCCAGCTCGCTCTACACAGATACG. This encodes CASSLYTDT. The entire CDR3 reads CASSLYTDTQYF.

This clone was detected only a few times. The CDR3 extends 3 residues past the end of the read, so its final part is completed from the germline J gene. V gene TRBV18 combines with J gene TRBJ2-7; 7 nucleotides line up with TRBD1. The CDR3 sequence is 14 residues long. The V and J ends lost 5 bases and 2 bases, in that order; junction bases with no gene match: 6. CDR1 and CDR2 (germline): KGHSH, LQKENI. The part of the CDR3 DNA that was read is TGTGCCAGCTCAGCCCGGGACAGTACCTACGAG. It translates to CASSARDSTYE. Given in full, the CDR3 is CASSARDSTYEQYF.

To note about this clone: The read is 3 residues too short to cover the CDR3 end, so that end is filled in from the germline J gene. This chain uses TRBV2 with TRBJ2-5; TRBD1 might be the D (5 bases). Trimming shortened V by 5 bases and J by 0 bases, and 13 bases separated the two germline ends. The CDR3 runs to 15 residues. Germline-derived CDR1 and CDR2 are SNHLY and FYNNEI. CDR3 region: CASSHHDRHQETQYF. The covered CDR3 bases are TGTGCCAGCAGTCACCACGACAGACACCAAGAGACC.

The table lists this clone with many counts. The read finishes 3 residues shy of the CDR3 end, and the germline J gene is used to complete it. The chain has TRBV10-3 and TRBJ2-3; 12 bases line up with TRBD2. Germline V gene lookup returns CDR1 ENHRY and CDR2 SYGVKD. The CDR3 covers 14 residues. J lost 8 bases, V lost 6 bases, and 6 bases had no gene match. This CDR3 is CAIRGLAGMTTQYF. CDR3 DNA, as far as it was read: TGTGCCATCAGGGGACTAGCGGGTATGACTACG.

On this clone: The read comes to an end 3 residues before the CDR3 does, leaving the germline J gene to fill in the end. This sequence joins TRBV7-9 and TRBJ1-4, with D unresolved. In germline, CDR1 is SEHNR, CDR2 FQNEAQ (reference sequence). The CDR3 length is 14 residues. CDR3: CASRGAATNEKLFF. The sequenced part of the CDR3 DNA is TGTGCTAGCCGGGGAGCAGCAACTAATGAAAAA.

The sample holds many counts of this clone. The read ends 3 residues early relative to the CDR3; the germline J gene fills the gap. The gene calls are TRBV7-9 and TRBJ2-2; D is possibly TRBD1 (5 bases). The germline V and J ends were trimmed by 3 bases and 0 bases, with 5 bases remaining between them. Germline V gene data show CDR1 as SEHNR and CDR2 as FQNEAQ (reference sequence). CDR3 length: 14 amino acids. The CDR3 loop is CASSFRANTGELFF. The part of the CDR3 DNA that was read is TGTGCCAGCAGCTTCAGGGCGAACACCGGGGAG.

This clone has only a few counts. Sequencing ends 3 residues short of the CDR3 end; the germline J gene provides the rest. V gene TRBV7-9 combines with J gene TRBJ1-1; weak D call: TRBD1 (5 bases). The V gene lost 3 bases and the J gene lost 4 bases, with 12 bases spanning the gap. CDR1 and CDR2 (germline): SEHNR, FQNEAQ (reference sequence). This CDR3 has 14 residues. CDR3 DNA, as far as it was read: TGTGCCAGCAGCTTCGAGGGGTGGGGCACTGAA. Encoded protein: CASSFEGWGTE. The entire CDR3 protein is CASSFEGWGTEAFF.

This clone was counted only a few times. Sequencing ends 3 residues short of the CDR3 end; the germline J gene provides the rest. V is TRBV30 and J is TRBJ2-3; D unresolved. The ends were cut back, 2 bases at V and 5 bases at J, with 8 bases in the middle. CDR3 size: 12 residues. Per the germline V gene, CDR1 is GTSNPN and CDR2 is SVGIG (reference sequence). CDR3 sequence: CAWSQNRDTQYF. Incomplete CDR3 DNA: TGTGCCTGGAGTCAAAACAGAGATACG.

With respect to this clone: The CDR3 is cut off 3 residues early in the read; its end comes from the germline J gene. V gene TRBV18 combines with J gene TRBJ1-1; a possible D gene is TRBD1 (5 bases). CDR1 and CDR2 from the germline V gene are KGHSH and LQKENI. Trimming cost V 3 bases and J 5 bases, with 13 bases left between them. The CDR3 loop spans 14 amino acids. This chain's CDR3 is CASSPLQEGTEAFF. CDR3 DNA (partial): TGTGCCAGCTCACCGTTGCAAGAGGGGACTGAA.